The TCR beta chain under discussion was sequenced for a study of molecular identifiers for immune sequencing clone quantification. Points on this clonotype: Possible read error: a much larger clone is one base away.

Naive CD8 libraries were made from around 18,000 to 910,000 sorted cells, and they used 10%, 30% or 50% RNA. MiXCR, run by TCRdb on the PCR reads, gives a single entry per CDR3 protein. The data show under 600,000 distinct CDR3 sequences, with about a fifth seen just once and 0.65% to 0.95% held by the top ten. Sequenced sample: naive CD8+ T cells from blood, with Jurkat cell RNA spiked in. Indicated subset: FACS-sorted CD8+CD4-CCR7+CD45RA+ naive T cells. The clonotype originates from a human donor in good health. Some libraries in this study had Jurkat cell RNA spiked in.

The CDR3 DNA is TGTGCCAGCAGTTTAGGGAAAGGGGGAAACGTGCAGTACTTC. This encodes CASSLGKGGNVQYF. This sequence joins TRBV12-3 or TRBV12-4 and TRBJ2-7; tentative D call: TRBD1 (6 bases). The V gene lost 1 base and the J gene lost 9 bases, with 16 bases spanning the gap. CDR3 length: 14 amino acids.